The rows below give T cell receptor beta chains drawn from one sample of a study of blood T cell repertoires in COVID-19. Sequencing was performed with immunoSEQ multiplex PCR; in TCRdb, only in-frame clones are kept and a portion is missing. This table has about 320,000 clones, 85% appearing once. Sequenced material: PBMCs or T cells enriched from blood (not recorded which). These receptors were taken from a woman between 25 and 40 years old who had been exposed to COVID-19. CDR3s include the opening cysteine and the closing phenylalanine or tryptophan.

cdr3_length v_call cdr3_aa
13 TRBV6-5 CASRSTGRSEQYF
12 TRBV2 CASGTTQETQYF
11 TRBV25-1 CARRSGYGYTF
14 TRBV11-3 CASSLERAGGELFF
15 TRBV18 CATKSQAWNYNEQFF
15 TRBV19 CASRTGSFLSTEAFF
15 TRBV11-3 CASSSGQGGDSTQYF
14 TRBV28 CASRGRGSGNTIYF
12 TRBV5-1 CASSSYTGELFF
18 TRBV28 CASSLLGRLSSDSYEQYF
13 TRBV3-1/TRBV3-2 CASSQARAGEQYF
15 TRBV7-2 CASSLARVLGNTIYF
15 TRBV27 CASSLDRGYTGELFF
13 TRBV6-1 CASSEIRLYGYTF
17 TRBV6-1 CASSESGRGRLGNTIYF
15 TRBV5-1 CASRLAGQITDTQYF
13 TRBV7-8 CASSLQGGQPQHF
14 TRBV27 CASRPSGGPYEQYF
13 TRBV9 CASSVALAGEQFF
14 TRBV7-9 CASSLSRTGSEQFF
14 TRBV25-1 CASSALTGVDGYTF
12 TRBV29-1 CSGGRMGETQYF
13 TRBV10-2 CASSQYSNQPQHF
16 TRBV28 CASRPLGTAYNSPLHF
13 TRBV28 CASSSNIRNGYTF
14 TRBV19 CASSSIVDRVSAFF
13 TRBV7-9 CASSFRGSTEAFF
14 TRBV10-3 CAISYGRGGETQYF
13 TRBV18 CASSPFNQETQYF
14 TRBV7-3 CASSLQQGATEAFF
14 TRBV6-5 CASGSGTVGETQYF
15 TRBV11-2 CASSLVQGQAYEQYF
18 TRBV7-3 CASSLGLLAGGSTDTQYF
14 TRBV4-1 CASSRGGSTDTQYF
13 TRBV7-3 CASSLRVAGEQFF
14 TRBV10-2 CASSADRIRQPQHF
16 TRBV6-2/TRBV6-3 CASSYSSRGSPYEQYF
15 TRBV5-1 CASSPDGQGAYEQYF
15 TRBV9 CASSVVQGLNTEAFF
13 TRBV19 CASSTTDQETQYF
16 TRBV11-2 CASSRLRSISTDTQYF
16 TRBV28 CASSTDTGISGNTIYF
15 TRBV7-2 CASSLSTSGSYEQFF
15 TRBV7-2 CASSPARGRGYGYTF
16 TRBV10-3 CAISEASHQNNSPLHF
13 TRBV19 CALRGPNTGELFF
15 TRBV7-2 CASSLGLAGFQTQYF
13 TRBV11-2 CASSLRFNAEQFF
16 TRBV7-9 CASTQGRGTGGDEQYF
19 TRBV4-1 CASSPRGTSGGASSYEQYF
16 TRBV19 CASSGQGVGLTDTQYF
16 TRBV28 CASIRGRGNSGNTIYF
13 TRBV6-5 CASSKGQGYEQYF